This TCR beta chain was found in a study of vaccination effects on CD4 cells after COVID-19. TCRdb's copy holds only in-frame clones and misses some; the assay was immunoSEQ multiplex PCR. The profile covers about 79,000 clones, with roughly four fifths appearing a single time and approximately 1.5% taken by the ten largest. Regarding this clone: Its antigen is not identified.

Within the ViraFEST assay, antigen-specific CD4+ T cells underwent expansion with viral peptide pools prior to sequencing. At the end of around 11 days of culture, CD4+ T cells were isolated. CDR3 size: 15 residues. CDR1 and CDR2 from the germline V gene are LNHNV and YYDKDF (reference sequence). The V end was cut by 4 bases, the J end by 3 bases, with 16 bases between. The chain links TRBV15 to TRBJ2-7, with a weak D call TRBD2 (5 bases). The TCR comes from a human donor who received a COVID-19 vaccine. Sequences were derived from CD4+ T cells from PBMCs cultured with HCoV-229E spike peptides, sampled before COVID-19 vaccination. CDR3 residues: CATSIPPPGIYEQYV. The CDR3 DNA reads as TGTGCCACCAGCATCCCCCCGCCGGGGATCTACGAGCAGTACGTC.